The rows below give T cell receptor beta chains drawn from one sample of a study of blood T cells in healthy people across ages. TCRdb redid the calling of the 5' RACE reads with MiXCR, one entry per CDR3 protein. The data show hundreds of thousands of distinct CDR3 sequences, with approximately 50% seen just once and around 37% held by the top ten. Sequenced: blood. These receptors originate from a man in his sixties in good health. The CDR3 runs from the conserved cysteine through the conserved F or W. A D gene is named only where the DNA matches it firmly. The size entry is marked missing in some rows and otherwise reads once, few, many or a size class.

d_gene,j_gene,v_gene,abundance,CDR3aa,CDR3nt
.,TRBJ2-5,TRBV9,.,CASSVNPSAGVETQYF,TGTGCCAGCAGCGTAAACCCCTCCGCAGGGGTGGAGACCCAGTACTTC
.,TRBJ2-7,TRBV7-2,few,CASSFTVYEQYF,TGTGCCAGCAGCTTCACAGTCTACGAGCAGTACTTC
.,TRBJ2-2,TRBV3-1,.,CASSQYVENTGELFF,TGTGCCAGCAGCCAATATGTGGAGAACACCGGGGAGCTGTTTTTT
.,TRBJ1-1,TRBV29-1,.,CSVQRGESEAFF,TGCAGCGTTCAGAGGGGGGAGTCTGAAGCTTTCTTT
TRBD1,TRBJ2-3,TRBV4-2,.,CASSQRTGPSTDTQYF,TGTGCCAGCAGCCAACGGACAGGTCCCAGCACAGATACGCAGTATTTT
.,TRBJ2-5,TRBV29-1,many,CSVVGSQETQYF,TGCAGCGTTGTGGGCAGCCAAGAGACCCAGTACTTC
TRBD2,TRBJ2-3,TRBV12-3/TRBV12-4,.,CASSRRGGTDTQYF,TGTGCCAGCAGTCGACGGGGGGGCACAGATACGCAGTATTTT
.,TRBJ2-1,TRBV4-2,few,CASSQEVNGGNEQFF,TGTGCCAGCAGCCAAGAAGTTAACGGGGGCAATGAGCAGTTCTTC
TRBD2,TRBJ2-2,TRBV4-2,.,CASSPTSGALSTGELFF,TGTGCCAGCAGTCCGACTAGCGGGGCCTTGAGCACCGGGGAGCTGTTTTTT
TRBD1,TRBJ1-3,TRBV20-1,.,CSARPWDSYSGNTIYF,TGCAGTGCTAGACCCTGGGACAGCTACTCTGGAAACACCATATATTTT
.,TRBJ2-7,TRBV18,.,CASSEQGGGYEQYF,TGTGCCAGCTCCGAACAGGGCGGGGGCTACGAGCAGTACTTC
.,TRBJ2-5,TRBV10-3,.,CAISDTLREQYF,TGTGCCATCAGTGACACCCTTCGTGAGCAGTACTTC
.,TRBJ1-2,TRBV25-1,.,CASSTNNVNYGYTF,TGTGCCAGCAGTACCAACAATGTGAACTATGGCTACACCTTC
TRBD2,TRBJ2-5,TRBV10-3,few,CAISEESPGTIQETQYF,TGTGCCATCAGTGAGGAAAGCCCCGGGACTATCCAAGAGACCCAGTACTTC
TRBD2,TRBJ2-1,TRBV12-3/TRBV12-4,.,CASSPGLAGVYEQFF,TGTGCCAGCAGTCCCGGACTAGCGGGGGTCTATGAGCAGTTCTTC
.,TRBJ1-6,TRBV27,.,CASTDPGGYNSPLHF,TGTGCCAGCACCGACCCCGGGGGCTATAATTCACCCCTCCACTTT
.,TRBJ1-1,TRBV6-5,.,CASTNGQNTEAFF,TGTGCCAGCACCAACGGACAGAACACTGAAGCTTTCTTT
.,TRBJ2-7,TRBV28,few,CASRSTFTYEQYF,TGTGCCAGCAGATCGACTTTCACCTACGAGCAGTACTTC
.,TRBJ1-1,TRBV29-1,.,CSVEVQAEAFF,TGCAGCGTTGAAGTCCAAGCTGAAGCTTTCTTT
.,TRBJ2-1,TRBV7-9,.,CASSLGGGGEQFF,TGTGCCAGCAGCTTAGGAGGAGGCGGTGAGCAGTTCTTC
.,TRBJ1-2,TRBV6-6,few,CASSQQGYYGYTF,TGTGCCAGCAGTCAACAGGGTTACTATGGCTACACCTTC
.,TRBJ2-7,TRBV6-6,.,CASSKARTSEQYF,TGTGCCAGCAGTAAAGCCCGGACAAGCGAGCAGTACTTC
.,TRBJ2-5,TRBV3-1,.,CASSIQERAQYF,TGTGCCAGCAGCATACAAGAGAGGGCCCAGTACTTC
.,TRBJ1-4,TRBV10-3,.,CAISVSGGGEKLFF,TGTGCCATCAGTGTGTCGGGGGGCGGTGAAAAACTGTTTTTT
.,TRBJ2-1,TRBV7-9,once,CASSPSIQAYNEQFF,TGTGCCAGCAGCCCCTCTATCCAGGCTTACAATGAGCAGTTCTTC
.,TRBJ2-5,TRBV6-5,.,CASSYAPTGYF,TGTGCCAGCAGTTACGCGCCGACTGGGTACTTC
TRBD1,TRBJ2-7,TRBV25-1,.,CASRSSRDSSSYEQYF,TGTGCCAGCAGAAGTAGCCGGGACAGCTCCTCCTACGAGCAGTACTTC
.,TRBJ1-1,TRBV10-3,.,CAISGASLIDTEAFF,TGTGCCATCAGTGGTGCCTCATTAATTGACACTGAAGCTTTCTTT
.,TRBJ2-7,TRBV28,few,CASSLTTLPYEQYF,TGTGCCAGCAGTTTAACGACGCTCCCCTACGAGCAGTACTTC
.,TRBJ2-1,TRBV6-5,.,CASSPDSFTYNEQFF,TGTGCCAGCAGCCCTGACAGTTTTACCTACAATGAGCAGTTCTTC
.,TRBJ2-7,TRBV11-2,.,CASSRISTTEQYF,TGTGCCAGCAGCCGCATCTCGACAACCGAGCAGTACTTC
.,TRBJ2-1,TRBV20-1,.,CSARDLRATYNEQFF,TGCAGTGCAAGGGACCTGAGAGCGACCTACAATGAGCAGTTCTTC
.,TRBJ1-1,TRBV20-1,.,CSATGEMNTEAFF,TGCAGTGCGACGGGGGAAATGAACACTGAAGCTTTCTTT
.,TRBJ2-7,TRBV20-1,.,CSMMGLVDNEQYF,TGCAGTATGATGGGTCTGGTTGACAATGAGCAGTACTTC
TRBD1,TRBJ1-5,TRBV7-8,.,CASSPWTGVGNQPQHF,TGTGCCAGCAGCCCATGGACAGGGGTCGGGAATCAGCCCCAGCATTTT
TRBD1,TRBJ2-4,TRBV27,.,CASSPRDREAKNIQYF,TGTGCCAGCAGTCCCCGGGACAGGGAAGCCAAAAACATTCAGTACTTC
TRBD2,TRBJ2-1,TRBV20-1,.,CSARDRRLAGSSYNEQFF,TGCAGTGCTAGAGATAGACGGCTAGCGGGGAGCTCCTACAATGAGCAGTTCTTC
.,TRBJ2-3,TRBV6-2/TRBV6-3,.,CASSYSSRDTDTQYF,TGTGCCAGCAGTTACTCTAGTAGAGACACAGATACGCAGTATTTT
.,TRBJ2-5,TRBV20-1,.,CSATPAGSSETQYF,TGCAGTGCTACCCCGGCAGGGTCCAGCGAGACCCAGTACTTC
TRBD1,TRBJ2-5,TRBV29-1,few,CSALDRAEETQYF,TGCAGCGCCCTCGACAGGGCGGAGGAGACCCAGTACTTC
.,TRBJ2-7,TRBV7-2,once,CASSPQKGATYEQYF,TGTGCCAGCAGCCCCCAGAAGGGAGCTACCTACGAGCAGTACTTC
.,TRBJ2-5,TRBV7-2,few,CASSLGLIETQYF,TGTGCCAGCAGCTTAGGGTTGATCGAGACCCAGTACTTC
TRBD1,TRBJ2-7,TRBV18,.,CASSRDRFSTSYF,TGTGCCAGCTCACGGGACAGGTTTTCTACGTCGTACTTC
.,TRBJ2-1,TRBV6-5,.,CASTLQGGARQEQFF,TGTGCCAGCACCCTCCAGGGGGGGGCCCGTCAAGAGCAGTTCTTC
.,TRBJ2-3,TRBV29-1,few,CSVDGSGSTDTQYF,TGCAGCGTTGATGGTAGCGGAAGCACAGATACGCAGTATTTT
.,TRBJ2-7,TRBV4-2,.,CASSQDLTRSHEQYF,TGTGCCAGCAGCCAAGATTTAACTAGAAGCCACGAGCAGTACTTC
TRBD1,TRBJ2-5,TRBV6-6,many,CASSWGQGGETQYF,TGTGCCAGCAGTTGGGGACAGGGGGGCGAGACCCAGTACTTC
.,TRBJ2-7,TRBV20-1,once,CSASDNAYEQYF,TGCAGTGCTAGCGACAATGCCTACGAGCAGTACTTC
TRBD2,TRBJ2-1,TRBV3-1,.,CASSQDTSGEYNEQFF,TGTGCCAGCAGCCAAGATACTAGCGGGGAATACAATGAGCAGTTCTTC
TRBD2,TRBJ2-1,TRBV20-1,.,CSARVERGMKTSYNEQFF,TGCAGTGCTAGAGTGGAGCGGGGGATGAAAACCTCCTACAATGAGCAGTTCTTC
TRBD1,TRBJ1-4,TRBV4-2,few,CASSQETGTAAELFF,TGTGCCAGCAGCCAGGAAACCGGGACAGCCGCCGAACTGTTTTTT
.,TRBJ2-7,TRBV20-1,few,CSASRGRVGEQYF,TGCAGTGCTAGTAGGGGCAGGGTGGGCGAGCAGTACTTC
.,TRBJ1-2,TRBV5-1,.,CASSSGVQDYGYTF,TGCGCCAGCAGCTCAGGGGTTCAGGACTATGGCTACACCTTC
.,TRBJ2-5,TRBV5-4,.,CASSLITGSKETQYF,TGTGCCAGCAGCTTGATTACAGGGAGCAAAGAGACCCAGTACTTC
.,TRBJ2-5,TRBV6-5,.,CASSSGSSHVGETQYF,TGTGCCAGCAGTTCCGGGAGCAGCCATGTGGGAGAGACCCAGTACTTC
.,TRBJ1-6,TRBV12-3/TRBV12-4,few,CASSLGSKGSPLHF,TGTGCCAGCAGTTTAGGGTCCAAGGGGTCACCCCTCCACTTT
.,TRBJ2-5,TRBV3-1,.,CASSQVRDRQETQYF,TGTGCCAGCAGCCAAGTTAGGGATAGGCAAGAGACCCAGTACTTC
TRBD1,TRBJ2-3,TRBV27,.,CASSPGQGAVTDTQYF,TGTGCCAGCAGTCCAGGACAGGGGGCGGTCACAGATACGCAGTATTTT
.,TRBJ2-7,TRBV10-2,.,CASSPQPHEQYF,TGCGCCAGCAGCCCTCAGCCCCATGAGCAGTACTTC
.,TRBJ2-1,TRBV9,.,CASSTTDWDLDEQFF,TGTGCCAGCAGCACCACGGACTGGGATTTGGATGAGCAGTTCTTC